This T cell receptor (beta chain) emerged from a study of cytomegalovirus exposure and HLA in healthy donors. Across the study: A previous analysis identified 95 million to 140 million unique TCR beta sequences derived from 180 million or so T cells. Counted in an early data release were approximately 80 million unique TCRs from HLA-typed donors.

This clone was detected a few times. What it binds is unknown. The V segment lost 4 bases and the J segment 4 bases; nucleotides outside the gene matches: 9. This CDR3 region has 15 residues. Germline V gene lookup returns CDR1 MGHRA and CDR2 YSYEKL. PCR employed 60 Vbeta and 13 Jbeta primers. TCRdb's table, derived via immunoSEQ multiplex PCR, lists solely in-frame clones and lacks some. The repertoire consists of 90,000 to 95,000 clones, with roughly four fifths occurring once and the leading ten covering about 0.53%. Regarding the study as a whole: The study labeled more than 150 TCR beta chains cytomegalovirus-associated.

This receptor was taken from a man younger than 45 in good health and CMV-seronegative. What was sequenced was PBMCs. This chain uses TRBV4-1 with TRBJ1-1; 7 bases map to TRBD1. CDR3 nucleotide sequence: TGCGCCAGCAGCCGAGAACCTGGGACAGCCACTGAAGCTTTCTTT. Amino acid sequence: CASSREPGTATEAFF.